This TCR beta chain was profiled in a study of T cell repertoires in cytomegalovirus infection. Germline-derived CDR1 and CDR2 are MGHDK and SYGVNS. V was clipped by 0 bases and J by 4 bases, with 19 bases between them. CDR3 length: 18 residues. Only a few counts were recorded for this clonotype. Its antigen is unidentified. Study results and limitations: There were carriers of CMV plus the relevant HLA, and cumulative public TCR beta family frequency identified them. HLA-C-restricted TCR beta clonotypes specific for CMV led the ex vivo response.

TCRdb re-derived calls from the reads in MiXCR, one entry per CDR3 protein. The profile shows approximately 1,000,000 distinct CDR3 sequences, around 32% of them singletons. The rearrangement links TRBV25-1 to TRBJ1-5; D gene ambiguous. The sample consisted of cultured CD8+ T cells from PBMCs, taken from culture after CMV antigen stimulation. This receptor was obtained from a human donor in good health (CMV status not recorded). Some clones in this sample may be carry-over from other donors' samples. The DNA of the CDR3 is TGTGCCAGCAGTGAATATTTCCCCGACCAACTGGGAAATCAGCCCCAGCATTTT. This codes for CASSEYFPDQLGNQPQHF.